A single sample gave rise to the 14 T cell receptor beta chains below, sequenced in a study of neoadjuvant nivolumab and ipilimumab in lung cancer. Profiled with immunoSEQ multiplex PCR; TCRdb holds only in-frame clones, not every one. The repertoire has about 6,500 clones, approximately 83% of them found once; the top ten carry around 4.5%. This material consisted of tumor tissue, taken after neoadjuvant nivolumab, alone or with ipilimumab, at or shortly before surgery. The receptors stem from an adult with non-small cell lung cancer.

This rearrangement joins TRBV10-1 to TRBJ2-2, with D maybe TRBD2 (5 bases). The CDR3 totals 14 residues. V was cut by 4 bases and J by 0 bases, with 6 bases left in between. Germline values: CDR1 WNHNN, CDR2 SYGVQD (reference sequence). CDR3 sequence: CASSAGTNTGELFF. In nucleotides, the CDR3 is TGCGCCAGCAGTGCCGGGACGAACACCGGGGAGCTGTTTTTT.

The genes are TRBV29-1 and TRBJ2-7; no definite D call. The germline gives CDR1 SQVTM, CDR2 ANQGSEA. Trimming left V 0 bases short and J 1 base short, with 7 bases between. The CDR3 is made up of 13 amino acids. The CDR3 sequence: CSVEDLGSYEQYF. CDR3 in DNA: TGCAGCGTTGAAGATCTGGGTTCCTACGAGCAGTACTTC.

CDR3 nucleotide sequence: TGTGCCAGCAGTTTGGACAGTAACTATGGCTACACCTTC. The encoded protein is CASSLDSNYGYTF. V and J are TRBV6-5 and TRBJ1-2; D might be TRBD1 (6 bases). Trimming removed 4 bases from V and 1 base from J, with 7 bases in between. The germline CDR1 and CDR2 sequences are MNHEY and SVGAGI. The CDR3 contains 13 residues.

The CDR3 nucleotides are TGTGCCAGCAGTCCGGAACAGGGTAACGTTAATTCACCCCTCCACTTT. Residues: CASSPEQGNVNSPLHF. The genes are TRBV9 and TRBJ1-6; D might be TRBD1 (6 bases). There are 16 residues in the CDR3. Germline V CDR1 and CDR2: SGDLS, YYNGEE. V lost 5 bases and J 6 bases, leaving 18 bases between the germline ends.

V gene TRBV7-2 combines with J gene TRBJ2-7; a possible D gene is TRBD2 (5 bases). The V end was cut by 3 bases, the J end by 1 base, with 7 bases between. Per the germline V gene, CDR1 is SGHTA and CDR2 is FQGNSA. CDR3 length: 13 amino acids. DNA of the CDR3: TGTGCCAGCAGCTTCGGGGAATCCTACGAGCAGTACTTC. Translated: CASSFGESYEQYF.

This chain links TRBV5-4 with TRBJ1-1; D remains ambiguous. The CDR3 sequence is 14 residues long. Germline lookup yields CDR1 SGHNT and CDR2 YYREEE (reference sequence). V was cut by 0 bases and J by 4 bases, with 10 bases left in between. As DNA, the CDR3 is TGTGCCAGCAGCTTGGCATACAAGCCCACTGAAGCTTTCTTT. This encodes CASSLAYKPTEAFF.

The chain employs TRBV27 and TRBJ1-6; D may be TRBD1 (5 bases). The CDR3 extends over 15 amino acids. Germline lookup yields CDR1 MNHEY and CDR2 SMNVEV (reference sequence). V lost 2 bases and J 9 bases, leaving 14 bases between the germline ends. CDR3 region: CASSLRGGLSSPLHF. Here the CDR3 DNA reads TGTGCCAGCAGTTTAAGGGGAGGTCTTAGTTCACCCCTCCACTTT.

This clone was counted once. The V call is TRBV7-2, the J call TRBJ1-1; a possible D gene is TRBD1 (5 bases). The V end was cut by 0 bases, the J end by 7 bases, with 15 bases between. CDR1 is SGHTA and CDR2 is FQGNSA in the germline V gene. The CDR3 covers 15 residues. The CDR3 sequence is CASSLAEGAGLEAFF. The CDR3 DNA sequence: TGTGCCAGCAGCTTAGCTGAAGGGGCGGGTCTTGAAGCTTTCTTT.

The chain employs TRBV6-1 and TRBJ2-3, with 7 bases fitting TRBD2. V shed 6 bases and J 2 bases; nucleotides not matched to a gene: 8. Germline V lookup: CDR1 MNHNS, CDR2 SASEGT. The CDR3 has 15 residues. The CDR3 DNA sequence: TGTGCCAGCAGGAGGGGAGCGGGACTCACAGATACGCAGTATTTT. Translating gives CASRRGAGLTDTQYF.

This chain uses TRBV27 with TRBJ2-5, with D possibly TRBD1 on 6 matching bases. The germline V and J ends were trimmed by 3 bases and 4 bases, with 12 bases remaining between them. Germline lookup yields CDR1 MNHEY and CDR2 SMNVEV (reference sequence). The CDR3 consists of 14 residues. This CDR3 reads CASSFYRQAETQYF. The DNA for the CDR3 is TGTGCCAGCAGTTTCTACCGACAGGCAGAGACCCAGTACTTC.

V gene TRBV7-6 combines with J gene TRBJ2-3, with 14 bases fitting TRBD2. Per the germline V gene, CDR1 is SGHVS and CDR2 is FNYEAQ. The V and J ends lost 5 bases and 3 bases, in that order; junction bases with no gene match: 10. CDR3 length: 18 residues. CDR3 sequence (DNA): TGTGCCAGCAGCCGGACTAGCGGGGGGACGTCGAGTACAGATACGCAGTATTTT. It encodes CASSRTSGGTSSTDTQYF.

This clone was detected only once. This chain joins TRBV7-9 and TRBJ2-3; D uncertain. V was cut by 1 base and J by 0 bases, with 5 bases left in between. The CDR3 has 14 amino acids. Germline V lookup: CDR1 SEHNR, CDR2 FQNEAQ (reference sequence). The CDR3 coding sequence is TGTGCCAGCAGCTTAGTTCAGAGCACAGATACGCAGTATTTT. It is translated as CASSLVQSTDTQYF.

The V and J genes are TRBV5-1 and TRBJ1-6; 8 nucleotides agree with TRBD1. There are 14 residues in the CDR3. Per germline, CDR1 SGHRS and CDR2 YFSETQ. The J segment lost 7 bases and the V segment lost 6 bases, leaving 6 bases of the junction unmatched. The CDR3 DNA sequence: TGCGCCAGCATGAGGGGACAGGACAATTCACCCCTCCACTTT. This encodes CASMRGQDNSPLHF.

The table lists this clone with a few counts. The chain employs TRBV11-2 and TRBJ2-7; a weak D match, TRBD1 (6 bases). V lost 2 bases, J lost 0 bases, and 14 bases lay in between. The CDR3 has 16 amino acids. CDR1 is SGHAT and CDR2 is FQNNGV in the germline V gene. CDR3 nucleotide sequence: TGTGCCAGCAGCTTACGATTTGGGGGCTCCTCCTACGAGCAGTACTTC. This codes for CASSLRFGGSSYEQYF.